This passage covers 18 T cell receptor beta chains from one sample sequenced in a study of blood T cell repertoires in COVID-19. Assay used: immunoSEQ multiplex PCR; TCRdb lists only in-frame clones, some missing. Of 78,000 or so clones listed, roughly 87% were seen once; the top ten hold about an eighth. Sample: peripheral blood. All receptors derive from a man of 80 years or more with acute or convalescent COVID-19.

This sequence joins TRBV10-3 and TRBJ1-4, with TRBD1 identical over 7 bases. V lost 10 bases, J lost 5 bases, and 7 bases stayed unmatched. The CDR3 has 13 amino acids. Germline lookup yields CDR1 ENHRY and CDR2 SYGVKD. The CDR3 loop is CATNRGGNEKLFF. The CDR3 DNA reads TGTGCCACCAACAGGGGTGGGAATGAAAAACTGTTTTTT.

This sequence joins TRBV11-2 and TRBJ1-2; D is possibly TRBD1 (6 bases). Per the germline V gene, CDR1 is SGHAT and CDR2 is FQNNGV. The CDR3 spans 13 residues. Trimming pared 5 bases from V and 3 bases from J, leaving 10 bases between. Here the CDR3 reads CASSLQGYYGYTF. CDR3 in DNA: TGTGCCAGCAGCCTACAGGGATACTATGGCTACACCTTC. Supplemented by reference TRBV11-2 and TRBJ1-2, the full variable domain reads EAGVAQSPRYKIIEKRQSVAFWCNPISGHATLYWYQQILGQGPKLLIQFQNNGVVDDSQLPKDRFSAERLKGVDSTLKIQPAKLEDSAVYLCASSLQGYYGYTFGSGTRLTVV.

V and J are TRBV7-8 and TRBJ2-3, with TRBD2 matching 8 bases. Germline V gene lookup returns CDR1 SGHVS and CDR2 FQNEAQ. This CDR3 spans 19 amino acids. V dropped 5 bases and J dropped 4; count of bases not matched to a gene: 20. The CDR3 spells CASSLEGFWRGARSDTQYF. Here the CDR3 DNA reads TGTGCCAGCAGCCTAGAGGGTTTCTGGCGGGGGGCGCGCTCAGATACGCAGTATTTT.

This sequence joins TRBV11-2 and TRBJ2-3, with a weak D call TRBD1 (5 bases). This CDR3 is built from 15 residues. V lost 5 bases, J lost 3 bases, and 15 bases lay in between. The germline V gene has CDR1 SGHAT and CDR2 FQNNGV. The CDR3 nucleotides read TGTGCCAGCAGCGGACAACACCTTTTAACAGATACGCAGTATTTT. Translation: CASSGQHLLTDTQYF. The variable domain in full, completed from reference TRBV11-2 and TRBJ2-3, reads EAGVAQSPRYKIIEKRQSVAFWCNPISGHATLYWYQQILGQGPKLLIQFQNNGVVDDSQLPKDRFSAERLKGVDSTLKIQPAKLEDSAVYLCASSGQHLLTDTQYFGPGTRLTVL.

The chain employs TRBV10-1 and TRBJ1-1; the D gene is possibly TRBD1 (6 bases). The germline V and J ends were trimmed by 4 bases and 3 bases, with 12 bases remaining between them. Germline CDR1 is WNHNN and CDR2 is SYGVQD (reference sequence). There are 14 residues in the CDR3. CDR3 residues: CASSAYRADTEAFF. The CDR3 region has the DNA TGCGCCAGCAGTGCCTACAGGGCGGACACTGAAGCTTTCTTT.

The rearrangement uses TRBV6-5 and TRBJ1-2; tentatively, D is TRBD1 (5 bases). The germline CDR1 and CDR2 sequences are MNHEY and SVGAGI. Trimming left V 4 bases short and J 4 bases short, with 13 bases between. This CDR3 contains 14 residues. The CDR3 DNA reads as TGTGCCAGCAGTTCGCGGGGCGCTAGCTATGGCTACACCTTC. It specifies CASSSRGASYGYTF.

The V gene is TRBV6-5, the J gene TRBJ2-2, with 7 bases identical to TRBD1. This CDR3 region has 15 residues. The junction had 8 bases not matched to a gene; V was cut back by 6 bases and J by 4 bases. CDR1 and CDR2 from the germline V gene are MNHEY and SVGAGI. CDR3 DNA: TGTGCCAGCAGCTTCGACAGGGTGGGCACCGGGGAGCTGTTTTTT. Protein product: CASSFDRVGTGELFF.

This clone came up once. The chain carries TRBV25-1 and TRBJ1-5, with a weak D call TRBD1 (6 bases). The CDR3 contains 15 residues. Germline V CDR1 and CDR2: MGHDK, SYGVNS. Trimming left V 2 bases short and J 3 bases short, with 11 bases between. CDR3 sequence (DNA): TGTGCCAGCAGTGAAGGACAGCCTAACAATCAGCCCCAGCATTTT. Translation gives CASSEGQPNNQPQHF. The full variable domain, in which reference TRBV25-1 and TRBJ1-5 provide the parts outside the CDR3, is EADIYQTPRYLVIGTGKKITLECSQTMGHDKMYWYQQDPGMELHLIHYSYGVNSTEKGDLSSESTVSRIRTEHFPLTLESARPSHTSQYLCASSEGQPNNQPQHFGDGTRLSIL.

In the case of this clone: One end of the junction is discordant with germline, which a read error may explain. The chain recombines TRBV12-3 or TRBV12-4 with TRBJ2-5, with D maybe TRBD2 (5 bases). The CDR3 loop spans 11 amino acids. The chain's CDR3 is CASSFGETRYF. DNA of the CDR3: TGTGCCAGCAGTTTCGGGGAGACCCGGTACTTC.

Only a few counts were recorded for this clone. The J gene is TRBJ2-7, the V gene TRBV18; TRBD2 aligns across 8 bases. The germline gives CDR1 KGHSH, CDR2 LQKENI. V shed 3 bases, J shed 5 bases, and the junction held 3 bases outside the gene matches. The CDR3 has 13 amino acids. Here the CDR3 reads CASSPGGVNEQYF. For the CDR3, the DNA is TGTGCCAGCTCACCCGGGGGGGTGAACGAGCAGTACTTC. Full variable domain (rest looked up from reference TRBV18 and TRBJ2-7): NAGVMQNPRHLVRRRGQEARLRCSPMKGHSHVYWYRQLPEEGLKFMVYLQKENIIDESGMPKERFSAEFPKEGPSILRIQQVVRGDSAAYFCASSPGGVNEQYFGPGTRLTVT.

CDR3 in amino acids: CASSEGGFVGGYNSPLHF. The CDR3 region has the DNA TGTGCCAGCAGTGAAGGAGGTTTTGTCGGGGGCTATAATTCACCCCTCCACTTT. The genes are TRBV6-1 and TRBJ1-6, with a tentative D call TRBD1 (5 bases). The CDR3 covers 18 residues. Germline CDR1 MNHNS, CDR2 SASEGT. V lost 1 base, J lost 3 bases, and 16 bases lay in between.

This clone was counted a single time. The chain carries TRBV5-1 and TRBJ1-3; 11 nucleotides match TRBD1. CDR3 length: 16 residues. The J segment lost 8 bases and the V segment lost 4 bases, leaving 11 bases of the junction unmatched. CDR1 is SGHRS, CDR2 YFSETQ, per germline. The CDR3 sequence: CASSPVVGQGADTIYF. DNA for the CDR3: TGCGCCAGCAGCCCTGTGGTAGGACAGGGGGCAGACACCATATATTTT.

The J gene is TRBJ1-1, the V gene TRBV6-5; weak D call: TRBD1 (6 bases). The germline V gene has CDR1 MNHEY and CDR2 SVGAGI. The ends were cut back, 5 bases at V and 1 base at J, with 14 bases in the middle. The CDR3 contains 15 residues. The CDR3 DNA follows: TGTGCCAGCAGTAGGGGACAAACCTGGAACACTGAAGCTTTCTTT. This gives the protein CASSRGQTWNTEAFF.

The chain links TRBV29-1 to TRBJ2-3, with TRBD2 identical over 11 bases. Germline-derived CDR1 and CDR2 are SQVTM and ANQGSEA. With V trimmed by 3 bases and J by 2 bases, 10 bases remained unmatched. CDR3 length equals 17 residues. Here the CDR3 DNA reads TGCAGCGTTGACCGGCTAGCGGGGGGAGGGGCCACAGATACGCAGTATTTT. It is translated as CSVDRLAGGGATDTQYF.

The chain joins TRBV7-8 to TRBJ1-1, with D possibly matching TRBD1 (6 bases). The CDR3 has 12 amino acids. The V end lost 0 bases, the J end lost 11 bases, and 10 bases lay between the germline ends. CDR1 is SGHVS and CDR2 is FQNEAQ in the germline V gene. This CDR3 is CASSLAPGEAFF. CDR3 nucleotides: TGTGCCAGCAGCTTAGCGCCAGGGGAGGCTTTCTTT.

The chain uses TRBV5-1 and TRBJ2-2, with D tentatively TRBD1 (5 bases). This CDR3 is built from 14 residues. Trimming took off 4 bases at V and 2 bases at J, with 9 bases between the two ends. From germline, CDR1 is SGHRS and CDR2 YFSETQ. CDR3 sequence reads: CASSKDINTGELFF. DNA for the CDR3: TGCGCCAGCAGCAAGGACATCAACACCGGGGAGCTGTTTTTT.

V gene TRBV2 combines with J gene TRBJ2-1; TRBD1 is a possible D gene (5 bases). The germline gives CDR1 SNHLY, CDR2 FYNNEI. The germline V and J ends were trimmed by 5 bases and 7 bases, with 12 bases remaining between them. The CDR3 loop spans 13 amino acids. DNA for the CDR3: TGTGCCAGCAGTAGGGGTATTAATAATGAGCAGTTCTTC. This translates into CASSRGINNEQFF.

The CDR3 protein is CASSLSDGKGGEAFF. DNA for the CDR3: TGTGCCAGCAGTTTATCCGACGGCAAGGGAGGTGAAGCTTTCTTT. The chain uses TRBV28 and TRBJ1-1; unclear D gene. Trimming cost V 1 base and J 7 bases, with 16 bases left between them. There are 15 residues in the CDR3. Germline V gene sequence: CDR1 MDHEN, CDR2 SYDVKM.